This T cell receptor (beta chain) was profiled in a study of glioma-infiltrating T cells after dendritic cell vaccination. V gave up 5 bases and J gave up 2 bases; unmatched junction bases: 12. Germline CDR1 is SGHRS and CDR2 is YFSETQ. This CDR3 comprises 16 residues. Sequenced by immunoSEQ multiplex PCR; TCRdb stores in-frame clones only, minus some. The sample has roughly 96,000 clones, approximately 81% seen once. The receptor comes from a human donor with glioblastoma. The material was blood, obtained before dendritic cell vaccination. The J gene is TRBJ2-5, the V gene TRBV5-1, with 7 positions matching TRBD1. Here the CDR3 reads CASSSGNRGRQETQYF. In DNA form, the CDR3 reads TGCGCCAGCAGTTCGGGAAACAGGGGACGGCAAGAGACCCAGTACTTC.